This is a list of T cell receptor beta chains from one sample in a study of blood T cell repertoires in COVID-19. Clones were sequenced by immunoSEQ multiplex PCR, and TCRdb holds only the in-frame ones, with some missing. The data contain around 100,000 clones, 70% to 90% of them seen just once; the ten biggest clones take up more than 9%. Specimen: peripheral blood. Receptors were obtained from a man aged 40-50 years with active or convalescent COVID-19. Both conserved end residues are part of each CDR3. D genes are given only for firm matches. Size tells how often a clone was seen (once, few, many) or the class of an expanded clone, and some rows leave it out.

d_call clone_size j_call v_call cdr3_aa cdr3_nt
- few TRBJ2-2 TRBV24-1 CATSKGANTGELFF TGTGCCACCAGTAAGGGGGCGAACACCGGGGAGCTGTTTTTT
TRBD1 - TRBJ1-4 TRBV2 CASGSPGTGSGEKLFF TGTGCCAGCGGGAGTCCCGGGACAGGGTCAGGTGAAAAACTGTTTTTT
- once TRBJ1-5 TRBV15 CATAGELNNQPQHF TGTGCCACCGCGGGCGAGTTAAACAATCAGCCCCAGCATTTT
- - TRBJ2-1 TRBV24-1 CATSASRGGNEQFF TGTGCCACCAGTGCTTCGCGGGGTGGCAATGAGCAGTTCTTC
- - TRBJ1-2 TRBV19 CASSINGRNGYTF TGTGCCAGTAGTATCAATGGGCGTAATGGCTACACCTTC
- - TRBJ2-7 TRBV2 CASSPGDTYEQYF TGTGCCAGCAGCCCAGGGGACACCTACGAGCAGTACTTC
TRBD1 - TRBJ2-7 TRBV24-1 CATSGPDRVEYYEQYF TGTGCCACCAGCGGCCCCGACAGGGTGGAGTACTACGAGCAGTACTTC
- - TRBJ2-4 TRBV7-2 CASSPTGLAKNIQYF TGTGCCAGCAGCCCGACGGGACTAGCCAAAAACATTCAGTACTTC
TRBD1 - TRBJ2-5 TRBV5-1 CASSTRTGGGGETQYF TGCGCCAGCAGCACCCGGACAGGGGGCGGGGGAGAGACCCAGTACTTC
TRBD1 - TRBJ1-3 TRBV30 CAWSPRKTGGENTIYF TGTGCCTGGAGTCCTCGAAAGACAGGGGGAGAAAACACCATATATTTT
- - TRBJ2-6 TRBV7-2 CASSRDLISGANVLTF TGTGCCAGCAGCCGGGACTTAATCTCTGGGGCCAACGTCCTGACTTTC
- - TRBJ2-1 TRBV9 CASSLPGGPGSYNEQFF TGTGCCAGCAGCCTCCCTGGCGGCCCTGGCTCCTACAATGAGCAGTTCTTC
TRBD1 - TRBJ2-3 TRBV11-3 CASSAGQGYDTQYF TGTGCCAGCAGCGCGGGACAGGGATATGATACGCAGTATTTT
- - TRBJ2-3 TRBV19 CASSSRPGRTRGGDTQYF TGTGCCAGTAGTTCGCGCCCGGGACGGACTAGAGGGGGAGATACGCAGTATTTT
- - TRBJ2-2 TRBV20-1 CSASYVGELFF TGCAGTGCTAGTTATGTCGGGGAGCTGTTTTTT